The 29 T cell receptor beta chains given below trace back to one sample, sequenced in a study of T cells in localized non-small cell lung cancer (dated by TCRdb to about 2020). Library generation was performed with the immunoSEQ multiplex PCR assay. The clones in this table, taken by TCRdb from immuneACCESS, are in-frame only. Not every clone is retained; where verified, under half of the shortfall comes from an unresolved V gene, and the cause of the rest is unknown. A total of roughly 86,000 clones appear in this sample, 70% to 90% of them only once. In total, the top ten clones hold approximately 2.8% of the sample. This specimen was peripheral blood, taken before any cancer treatment. These receptors were collected from a man between 40 and 75 years old with stage I lung adenocarcinoma.

This clone was observed a handful of times. The gene calls are TRBV19 and TRBJ1-2, with D unresolved. The germline gives CDR1 LNHDA, CDR2 SQIVND (reference sequence). The CDR3 is 12 residues long. Between the trimmed V and J ends, which lost 5 bases and 9 bases, there was a span of 13 bases. CDR3 sequence: CASSPRSSSYTF. CDR3 nucleotide sequence: TGTGCCAGTAGTCCTCGGTCGTCGAGCTACACCTTC.

This rearrangement joins TRBV7-8 to TRBJ2-1, with 7 nucleotides matching TRBD2. Germline V lookup: CDR1 SGHVS, CDR2 FQNEAQ. The CDR3 contains 18 residues. The trim removed 1 base at V and 6 bases at J, leaving 15 bases unmatched. The CDR3 is CASSLVGIGASGTNEQFF. CDR3 in DNA: TGTGCCAGCAGCTTAGTAGGAATCGGTGCTAGCGGAACCAATGAGCAGTTCTTC. The full variable domain, completed using reference TRBV7-8 and TRBJ2-1, is GAGVSQSPRYKVAKRGQDVALRCDPISGHVSLFWYQQALGQGPEFLTYFQNEAQLDKSGLPSDRFFAERPEGSVSTLKIQRTQQEDSAVYLCASSLVGIGASGTNEQFFGPGTRLTVL.

The CDR3 region is CASSLTGTAGLDTQYF. DNA of the CDR3: TGTGCCAGCAGCTTAACGGGCACAGCGGGGTTGGATACGCAGTATTTT. V is TRBV7-2 and J is TRBJ2-3; 7 nucleotides match TRBD2. From germline, CDR1 is SGHTA and CDR2 FQGNSA. CDR3 length: 16 amino acids. V gave up 2 bases and J gave up 6 bases; unmatched junction bases: 11.

The DNA for the CDR3 is TGTGCCAGCAGTCCGTGGACTAGCGGGACATACGAGCAGTACTTC. Protein: CASSPWTSGTYEQYF. V usage is TRBV6-1 and J usage is TRBJ2-7; 12 nucleotides agree with TRBD2. Germline CDR1 and CDR2: MNHNS and SASEGT. Unmatched junction bases numbered 6, after V lost 5 bases and J lost 4 bases. The CDR3 is 15 residues long.

The V and J genes are TRBV11-2 and TRBJ2-7; no clear D gene. The CDR3 loop spans 11 amino acids. Trimming removed 7 bases at V and 5 bases at J, with 9 bases between. Germline assignment: CDR1 SGHAT and CDR2 FQNNGV. The CDR3 here is CASTLHNEQYF. As DNA, the CDR3 is TGTGCCAGCACCCTCCATAACGAGCAGTACTTC.

J is TRBJ2-2 and V is TRBV27, with 9 nucleotides matching TRBD1. The CDR3 covers 16 residues. Germline V gene data show CDR1 as MNHEY and CDR2 as SMNVEV (reference sequence). J gave up 6 bases and V 3 bases, and 8 bases lay outside the gene matches. CDR3 in amino acids: CASSFGTGLFSGELFF. In DNA form, the CDR3 reads TGTGCCAGCAGTTTTGGGACAGGGCTTTTCTCCGGGGAGCTGTTTTTT.

V gene TRBV5-1 combines with J gene TRBJ1-2; TRBD1 is a possible D gene (6 bases). Germline assignment: CDR1 SGHRS and CDR2 YFSETQ. Deletions cut 4 bases from V and 7 bases from J, with 14 bases between. The CDR3 loop spans 13 amino acids. The CDR3 DNA sequence: TGCGCCAGCAGCCTACCAGGGGATTCTGGCTACACCTTC. Protein sequence: CASSLPGDSGYTF.

The chain joins TRBV11-2 to TRBJ1-4, with D tentatively TRBD1 (5 bases). There are 16 residues in the CDR3. V dropped 4 bases and J dropped 0 bases, with 12 bases sitting between them. In germline, CDR1 is SGHAT, CDR2 FQNNGV. The CDR3: CASSSWGDPTNEKLFF. The CDR3 nucleotides read TGTGCCAGCAGCTCGTGGGGGGACCCAACTAATGAAAAACTGTTTTTT.

This sequence joins TRBV5-6 and TRBJ2-2, with D tentatively TRBD2 (6 bases). This CDR3 comprises 14 residues. The germline V and J ends were trimmed by 2 bases and 5 bases, with 10 bases remaining between them. Germline V gives CDR1 SGHDT, CDR2 YYEEEE. The CDR3 DNA follows: TGTGCCAGCAGCTTTCAGGGAGGAACCGGGGAGCTGTTTTTT. This sequence encodes CASSFQGGTGELFF.

The rearrangement joins TRBV29-1 to TRBJ2-2; no clear D. Per the germline V gene, CDR1 is SQVTM and CDR2 is ANQGSEA. The CDR3 extends over 10 amino acids. With 6 bases removed from V and 4 bases from J, the gap between germline ends came to 3 bases. The DNA of the CDR3 is TGCAGCGTGGGCACCGGGGAGCTGTTTTTT. Its translation: CSVGTGELFF.

The chain recombines TRBV5-6 with TRBJ1-1; 8 bases map to TRBD1. In germline, CDR1 is SGHDT, CDR2 YYEEEE. J gave up 3 bases and V 3 bases, and 13 bases lay outside the gene matches. There are 17 residues in the CDR3. CDR3 DNA sequence: TGTGCCAGCAGCTCATTTAGGACAGGGCTGGCAGACACTGAAGCTTTCTTT. Its protein product is CASSSFRTGLADTEAFF.

The chain couples TRBV5-6 to TRBJ2-3, with 10 bases identical to TRBD1. Germline trimming cut 3 bases from V and 2 bases from J; bases unmatched to any gene: 3. Germline V gives CDR1 SGHDT, CDR2 YYEEEE. The CDR3 is 15 residues long. The CDR3 spells CASSWGTGDTDTQYF. DNA of the CDR3: TGTGCCAGCAGCTGGGGGACAGGGGACACAGATACGCAGTATTTT.

The table lists this clone with a few counts. V usage is TRBV30 and J usage is TRBJ2-5; possibly TRBD2 for D (5 bases). There are 14 residues in the CDR3. The V gene's germline CDR1 is GTSNPN and CDR2 SVGIG (reference sequence). V lost 1 base to trimming and J lost 5 bases, with 14 bases between them. The CDR3 bases are TGTGCCTGGAGTGAAGAGGGAGTTGGGGAGACCCAGTACTTC. It encodes CAWSEEGVGETQYF.

The chain couples TRBV11-2 to TRBJ1-2, with unresolved D. Germline CDR1 is SGHAT and CDR2 is FQNNGV. V lost 2 bases and J lost 5, with 21 bases in between. This CDR3 region has 17 residues. DNA of the CDR3: TGTGCCAGCAGCTTATCACTCCCCCGGACGACGGCATATGGCTACACCTTC. This codes for CASSLSLPRTTAYGYTF.

This chain uses TRBV27 with TRBJ2-3, with a possible D match to TRBD2 (6 bases). Trimming took off 6 bases at V and 6 bases at J, with 22 bases between the two ends. From germline, CDR1 is MNHEY and CDR2 SMNVEV (reference sequence). This CDR3 has 16 residues. The CDR3 region has the DNA TGTGCCAGCAGCCCTACTTCTAGCGTTCGAAGGGATACGCAGTATTTT. Its translation is CASSPTSSVRRDTQYF.

V usage is TRBV5-1 and J usage is TRBJ2-1, with 9 bases identical to TRBD2. Trimming removed 0 bases from V and 6 bases from J; junction bases left unmatched: 4. Looked up from germline, CDR1 is SGHRS and CDR2 is YFSETQ. The CDR3 has 15 amino acids. The DNA for the CDR3 is TGCGCCAGCAGCTTGGGACTAGCGGCCACCAATGAGCAGTTCTTC. Translation gives CASSLGLAATNEQFF.

The chain links TRBV15 to TRBJ2-2, with D possibly TRBD1 on 8 matching bases. The CDR3 runs to 16 residues. Per germline, CDR1 LNHNV and CDR2 YYDKDF (reference sequence). The ends were cut back, 4 bases at V and 9 bases at J, with 21 bases in the middle. This CDR3 reads CATSTHRGGAMRELFF. The DNA for the CDR3 is TGTGCCACCAGCACCCACAGGGGGGGAGCGATGAGGGAGCTGTTTTTT.

The V gene is TRBV19, the J gene TRBJ2-6, with D unclear. Trimming stripped 3 bases from V and 0 bases from J, with 6 bases between. The germline gives CDR1 LNHDA, CDR2 SQIVND (reference sequence). There are 15 residues in the CDR3. DNA for the CDR3: TGTGCCAGTAGTATCCTGAGCTCTGGGGCCAACGTCCTGACTTTC. The encoded protein is CASSILSSGANVLTF.

The sample holds one count of this clone. V and J are TRBV5-1 and TRBJ2-5; D is unresolved. Trimming left V 2 bases short and J 5 bases short, with 7 bases between. The CDR3 length is 12 residues. Germline loops: CDR1 SGHRS, CDR2 YFSETQ. CDR3 nucleotides: TGCGCCAGCAGCTTTTCCGGGGAGACCCAGTACTTC. Translated: CASSFSGETQYF.

This chain connects TRBV7-6 to TRBJ1-3, with D unresolved. The germline V gene has CDR1 SGHVS and CDR2 FNYEAQ. V was cut by 2 bases and J by 0 bases, with 8 bases left in between. This CDR3 region has 15 residues. This CDR3 is CASSLSRASGNTIYF. In DNA, the CDR3 is TGTGCCAGCAGCTTATCGAGGGCCTCTGGAAACACCATATATTTT.

This chain joins TRBV5-1 and TRBJ1-2; D uncertain. CDR3 length equals 14 residues. CDR1 SGHRS and CDR2 YFSETQ come from the germline V gene. V lost 4 bases and J 0 bases, leaving 10 bases between the germline ends. The CDR3 sequence is CASSPLLANYGYTF. In nucleotides, the CDR3 is TGCGCCAGCAGCCCGCTGTTAGCTAACTATGGCTACACCTTC.

V and J are TRBV7-2 and TRBJ2-2, with 10 nucleotides matching TRBD1. The CDR3 contains 15 residues. With 5 bases clipped from V and 6 bases from J, the junction kept 6 bases outside the gene matches. Germline V gene sequence: CDR1 SGHTA, CDR2 FQGNSA. The CDR3 bases are TGTGCCAGCAGCATACGACAGGGGGCTTCCGGGGAGCTGTTTTTT. Its protein is CASSIRQGASGELFF.

The chain couples TRBV1 to TRBJ1-6; TRBD1 is the table's D call, not checked against the DNA. TRBV1 is deemed a pseudogene. CDR3 size: 17 residues. CDR3 in amino acids: CTSSHPTGGQNNSPLHF. DNA of the CDR3: TGCACCAGCAGCCACCCCACTGGAGGACAGAATAATTCACCCCTCCACTTT.

V usage is TRBV5-1 and J usage is TRBJ2-2, with a possible D match to TRBD2 (5 bases). This CDR3 has 14 amino acids. CDR1 SGHRS and CDR2 YFSETQ come from the germline V gene. V was shortened by 0 bases and J by 6 bases, with 9 bases between the two germline ends. CDR3 bases: TGCGCCAGCAGCTTGGCCTCCGGGGCCGGGGAGCTGTTTTTT. This translates into CASSLASGAGELFF.

The V and J genes are TRBV19 and TRBJ2-1, with 8 positions matching TRBD1. Germline V CDR1 and CDR2: LNHDA, SQIVND (reference sequence). This CDR3 is built from 14 residues. The trim removed 3 bases at V and 8 bases at J, leaving 6 bases unmatched. CDR3 protein: CASSINRGWDEQFF. For the CDR3, the DNA is TGTGCCAGTAGTATTAACAGGGGGTGGGATGAGCAGTTCTTC.

This CDR3 reads CASSLELPGRGSYEQYF. The CDR3 coding sequence is TGTGCCAGCAGCTTGGAATTACCGGGACGGGGTTCCTACGAGCAGTACTTC. The rearrangement joins TRBV5-4 to TRBJ2-7, with D perhaps matching TRBD1 or TRBD2 (5 bases each). V was trimmed by 0 bases and J by 1 base, leaving 17 bases between them. The V gene's germline CDR1 is SGHNT and CDR2 YYREEE (reference sequence). CDR3 length: 17 residues.

The rearrangement joins TRBV4-3 to TRBJ2-2, with 11 bases lining up with TRBD2. With V trimmed by 0 bases and J by 0 bases, 3 bases remained unmatched. This CDR3 has 18 amino acids. Germline CDR1 LGHNA, CDR2 YSLEER. The CDR3 DNA follows: TGCGCCAGCAGCCAAGACCCTAGCGGGGGGCCGAACACCGGGGAGCTGTTTTTT. Protein sequence: CASSQDPSGGPNTGELFF.

The genes are TRBV5-8 and TRBJ2-3, with D unclear. Germline V gives CDR1 SGHTS, CDR2 YDEGEE. With 4 bases removed from V and 5 bases from J, the gap between germline ends came to 14 bases. The CDR3 consists of 14 residues. The CDR3 reads CASSQAGMKDTQYF. In DNA, the CDR3 is TGTGCCAGCAGCCAGGCTGGTATGAAAGATACGCAGTATTTT.

The chain links TRBV7-9 to TRBJ2-7, with D perhaps TRBD1 (5 bases). V was shortened by 3 bases and J by 0 bases, with 15 bases between the two germline ends. CDR1 and CDR2 (germline): SEHNR, FQNEAQ (reference sequence). This CDR3 contains 16 residues. DNA for the CDR3: TGTGCCAGCAGCTTCACCCCCGGACATAACTCCTACGAGCAGTACTTC. Translated: CASSFTPGHNSYEQYF.